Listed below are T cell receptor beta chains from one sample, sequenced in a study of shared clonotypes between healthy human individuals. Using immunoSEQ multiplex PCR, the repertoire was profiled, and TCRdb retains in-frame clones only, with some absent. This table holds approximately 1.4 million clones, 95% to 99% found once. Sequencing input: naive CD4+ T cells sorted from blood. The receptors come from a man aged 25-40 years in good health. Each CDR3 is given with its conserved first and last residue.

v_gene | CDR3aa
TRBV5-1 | CASSLVMFGDRRPVGHEQFF
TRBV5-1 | CASSLGLAGGLDNEQFF
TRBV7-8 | CASSLASAGRTDTQYF
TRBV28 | CASSFHFGTQGDEQFF
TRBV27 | CATHPSGAQGSYEQYF
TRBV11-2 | CASSLLRTGSRGGTQYF
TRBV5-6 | CASSRRSRLAGDNEQFF
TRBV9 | CASSVRSGLETQYF
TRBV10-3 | CAISQRGLASDTQYF
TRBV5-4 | CASSTPTGTNTEAFF
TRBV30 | CACPGRGLGREQFF
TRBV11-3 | CASTRGRASPYNEQFF
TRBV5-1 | CASSLEGPVTDTQYF
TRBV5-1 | CASSLRGDSTDTQYF
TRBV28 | CASSLSTETQYF
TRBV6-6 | CASSTSPGPGNTIYF
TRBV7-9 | CASSFGDRGDYGYTF
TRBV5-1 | CASSLGLRDRNYNEQFF
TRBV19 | CASSIWGARQPQHF
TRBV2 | CASGGLAGEGGELFF
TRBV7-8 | CASSRLAGFYNEQFF
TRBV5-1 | CASSFRETQYF
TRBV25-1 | CASSAWGQETQYF
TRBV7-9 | CASSQVDTQYF
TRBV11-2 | CASSFRTSGKVEQYF
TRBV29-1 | CSATNVGNTEAFF
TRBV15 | CATSRDVGSIPEAFF
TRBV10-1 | CASSEVGGSINEQFF
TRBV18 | CASSGQGMNTEAFF
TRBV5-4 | CASSSKLQDYEQYF
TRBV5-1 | CASSLTRANMNTEAFF
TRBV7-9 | CASSADRGEQYF
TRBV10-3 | CAISLPGQGTYEQYF
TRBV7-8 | CASSPRDRANTGELFF
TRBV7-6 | CASSPVAGNLIGMNTEAFF
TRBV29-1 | CSVMDSVLYF
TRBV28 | CASATQGLYGYTF
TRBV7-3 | CASSLTVLAGRNTGELFF
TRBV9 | CASSVEGLSYEQYF
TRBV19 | CASEAGGGYTF
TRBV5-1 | CASSLAMQGAAITYEQYF
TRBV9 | CASGQLYTEAFF
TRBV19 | CASSISVGAPSYGYTF
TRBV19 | CASSIDLAGGTYNEQFF
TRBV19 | CASSAKLAGALGQYF
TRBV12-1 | CASSLGLANETQYF
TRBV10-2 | CASSVLDSYEQYF
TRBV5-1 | CASRKGIPDTQYF
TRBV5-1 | CASSPAGGAHEQYF
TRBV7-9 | CASQVGSSLNEQFF
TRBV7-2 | CASSLGPGVYGYTF